This T cell receptor (beta chain) is drawn from a study of Graves' ophthalmopathy and Graves' hyperthyroidism. RNA transcripts were the template, and TCR beta CDR3 regions were amplified from them. Amplification began with first-round RT-PCR using HTBI primers, then second-round multiplex PCR was performed. TCRdb reprocessed the multiplex PCR reads via MiXCR and lists one record per CDR3 protein. The table shows about 380,000 distinct CDR3 sequences, with about 16% occurring only once. Stable hyperthyroid donors showed no ophthalmopathy during 18 months follow-up. Additional autoimmune diseases, uncontrolled infections, pregnancy or lactation disqualified patients. The ends were cut back, 2 bases at V and 0 bases at J, with 10 bases in the middle. This CDR3 contains 15 residues. CDR1 and CDR2 from the germline V gene are MDHEN and SYDVKM. There are many counts of this clonotype.

What was sequenced was peripheral blood. The chain carries TRBV28 and TRBJ1-1, with TRBD1 as a possible D gene (6 bases). The receptor was derived from a woman between 18 and 30 years old with stable Graves' hyperthyroidism. The CDR3 bases are TGTGCCAGCAGTTTAGGGGGCAGCCTGAACACTGAAGCTTTCTTT. Protein: CASSLGGSLNTEAFF.